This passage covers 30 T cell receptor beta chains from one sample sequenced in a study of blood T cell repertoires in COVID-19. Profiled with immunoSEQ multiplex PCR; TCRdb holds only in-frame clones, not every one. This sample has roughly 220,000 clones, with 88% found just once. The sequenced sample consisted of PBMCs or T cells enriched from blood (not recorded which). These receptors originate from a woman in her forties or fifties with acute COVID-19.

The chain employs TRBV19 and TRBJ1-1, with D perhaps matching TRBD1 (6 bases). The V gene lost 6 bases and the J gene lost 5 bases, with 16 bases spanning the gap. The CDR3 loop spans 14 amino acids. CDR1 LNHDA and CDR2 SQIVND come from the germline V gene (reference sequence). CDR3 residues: CASSASGRGTEAFF. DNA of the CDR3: TGTGCCAGTAGCGCCTCAGGGAGGGGGACTGAAGCTTTCTTT. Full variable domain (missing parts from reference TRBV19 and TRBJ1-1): DGGITQSPKYLFRKEGQNVTLSCEQNLNHDAMYWYRQDPGQGLRLIYYSQIVNDFQKGDIAEGYSVSREKKESFPLTVTSAQKNPTAFYLCASSASGRGTEAFFGQGTRLTVV.

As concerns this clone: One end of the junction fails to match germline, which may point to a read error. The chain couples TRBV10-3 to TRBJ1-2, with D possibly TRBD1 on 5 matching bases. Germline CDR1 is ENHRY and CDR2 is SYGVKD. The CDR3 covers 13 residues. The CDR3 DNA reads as TGTGCCATCAGAGGCGGGGCCGGCTATGGCTATACCTTC. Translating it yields CAIRGGAGYGYTF.

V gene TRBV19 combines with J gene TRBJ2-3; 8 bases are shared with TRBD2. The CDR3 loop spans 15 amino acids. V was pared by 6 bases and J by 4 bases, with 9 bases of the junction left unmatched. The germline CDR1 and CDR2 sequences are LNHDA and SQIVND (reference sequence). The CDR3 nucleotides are TGTGCCAGTAGAGAGGTAGTAGCGGGATCAGATACGCAGTATTTT. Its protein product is CASREVVAGSDTQYF.

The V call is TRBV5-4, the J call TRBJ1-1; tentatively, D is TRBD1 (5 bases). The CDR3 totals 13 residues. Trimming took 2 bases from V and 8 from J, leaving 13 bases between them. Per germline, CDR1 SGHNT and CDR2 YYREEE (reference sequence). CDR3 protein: CASSLYSGAEAFF. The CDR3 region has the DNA TGTGCCAGCAGCTTATACAGCGGGGCGGAAGCTTTCTTT.

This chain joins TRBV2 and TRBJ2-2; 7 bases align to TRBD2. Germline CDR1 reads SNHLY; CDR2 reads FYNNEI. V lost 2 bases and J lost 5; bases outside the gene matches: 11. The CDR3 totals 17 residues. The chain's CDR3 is CASSERLAGAGTGELFF. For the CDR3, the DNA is TGTGCCAGCAGTGAACGGTTGGCGGGAGCAGGAACCGGGGAGCTGTTTTTT.

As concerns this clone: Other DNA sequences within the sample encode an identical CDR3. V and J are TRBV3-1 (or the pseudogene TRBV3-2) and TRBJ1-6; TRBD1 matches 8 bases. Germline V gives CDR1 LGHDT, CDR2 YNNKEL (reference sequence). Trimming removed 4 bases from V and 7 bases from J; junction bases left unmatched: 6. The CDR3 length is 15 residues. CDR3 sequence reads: CASSRGTGGNSPLHF. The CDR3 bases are TGTGCCAGCAGCCGCGGGACAGGCGGGAATTCACCCCTCCACTTT.

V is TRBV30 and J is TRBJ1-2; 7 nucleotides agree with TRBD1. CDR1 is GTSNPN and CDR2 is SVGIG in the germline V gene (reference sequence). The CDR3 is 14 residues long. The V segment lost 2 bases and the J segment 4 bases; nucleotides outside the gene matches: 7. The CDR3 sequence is CAWSSRTGFYGYTF. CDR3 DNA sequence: TGTGCCTGGAGTTCAAGGACAGGCTTCTATGGCTACACCTTC.

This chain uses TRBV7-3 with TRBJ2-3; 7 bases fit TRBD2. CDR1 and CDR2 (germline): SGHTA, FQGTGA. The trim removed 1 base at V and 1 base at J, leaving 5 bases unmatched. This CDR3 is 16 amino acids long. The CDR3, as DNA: TGTGCCAGCAGCTTAATGGCGGGAGTGGGCACAGATACGCAGTATTTT. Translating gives CASSLMAGVGTDTQYF.

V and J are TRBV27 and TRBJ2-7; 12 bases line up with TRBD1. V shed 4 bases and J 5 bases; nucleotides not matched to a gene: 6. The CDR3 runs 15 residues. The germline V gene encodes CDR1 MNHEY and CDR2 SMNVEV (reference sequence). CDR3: CASSSSRDRGHEQYF. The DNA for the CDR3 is TGTGCCAGCAGTTCATCCCGGGACAGGGGGCACGAGCAGTACTTC.

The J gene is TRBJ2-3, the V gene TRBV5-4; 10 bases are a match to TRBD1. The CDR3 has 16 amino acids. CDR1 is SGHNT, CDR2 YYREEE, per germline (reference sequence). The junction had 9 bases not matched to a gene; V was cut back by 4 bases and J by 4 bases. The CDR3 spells CASSDAPGQGADTQYF. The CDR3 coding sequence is TGTGCCAGCAGCGACGCACCCGGACAGGGGGCAGATACGCAGTATTTT.

CDR3 in DNA: TGTGCCACCAGTGATCAAGGGGACAGGGCTCGCACAGATACGCAGTATTTT. It is translated as CATSDQGDRARTDTQYF. The V and J genes are TRBV24-1 and TRBJ2-3, with 9 positions matching TRBD1. The ends lost 3 bases at V and 1 base at J; junction bases unmatched: 7. This CDR3 is 17 amino acids long. Looked up from germline, CDR1 is KGHDR and CDR2 is SFDVKD.

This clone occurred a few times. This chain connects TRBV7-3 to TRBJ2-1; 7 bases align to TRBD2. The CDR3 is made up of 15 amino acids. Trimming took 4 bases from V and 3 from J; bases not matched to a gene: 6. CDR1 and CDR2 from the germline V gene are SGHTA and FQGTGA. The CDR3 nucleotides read TGTGCCAGCAGCTCCGCGGGAGCCAGCTACAATGAGCAGTTCTTC. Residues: CASSSAGASYNEQFF.

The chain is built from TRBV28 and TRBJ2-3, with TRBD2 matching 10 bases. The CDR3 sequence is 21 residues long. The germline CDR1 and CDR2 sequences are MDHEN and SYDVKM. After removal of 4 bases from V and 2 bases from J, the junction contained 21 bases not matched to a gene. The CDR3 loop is CASSWRTYRRLAGVNTDTQYF. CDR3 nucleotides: TGTGCCAGCAGTTGGAGGACGTATCGTCGGCTAGCGGGAGTAAACACAGATACGCAGTATTTT.

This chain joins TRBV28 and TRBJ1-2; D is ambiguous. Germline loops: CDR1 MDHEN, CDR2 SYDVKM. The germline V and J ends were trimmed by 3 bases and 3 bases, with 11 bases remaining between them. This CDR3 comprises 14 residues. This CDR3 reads CASSFPGEYYGYTF. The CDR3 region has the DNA TGTGCCAGCAGTTTCCCCGGTGAATACTATGGCTACACCTTC.

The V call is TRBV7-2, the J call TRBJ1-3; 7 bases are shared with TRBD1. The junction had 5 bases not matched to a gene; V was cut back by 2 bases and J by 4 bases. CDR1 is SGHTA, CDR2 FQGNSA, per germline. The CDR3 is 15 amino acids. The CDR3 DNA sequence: TGTGCCAGCAGCTTACAAGGGGGCCCGGGAAACACCATATATTTT. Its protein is CASSLQGGPGNTIYF.

CDR3 nucleotides: TGTGCCAGCAGCAGACAGGGATTAAACGAAAAACTGTTTTTT. It codes for CASSRQGLNEKLFF. The rearrangement joins TRBV28 to TRBJ1-4, with 7 bases identical to TRBD1. The V and J ends lost 6 bases and 8 bases, in that order; junction bases with no gene match: 9. This CDR3 contains 14 residues. Germline V CDR1 and CDR2: MDHEN, SYDVKM.

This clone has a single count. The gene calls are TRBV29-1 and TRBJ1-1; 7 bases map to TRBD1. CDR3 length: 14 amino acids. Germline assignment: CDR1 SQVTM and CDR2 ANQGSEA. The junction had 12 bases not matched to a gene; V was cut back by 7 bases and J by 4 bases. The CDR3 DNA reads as TGCAGCGCAGATGGGACAGCTTCTAGCACTGAAGCTTTCTTT. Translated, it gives CSADGTASSTEAFF. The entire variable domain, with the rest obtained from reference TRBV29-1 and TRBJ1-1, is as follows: SAVISQKPSRDICQRGTSLTIQCQVDSQVTMMFWYRQQPGQSLTLIATANQGSEATYESGFVIDKFPISRPNLTFSTLTVSNMSPEDSSIYLCSADGTASSTEAFFGQGTRLTVV.

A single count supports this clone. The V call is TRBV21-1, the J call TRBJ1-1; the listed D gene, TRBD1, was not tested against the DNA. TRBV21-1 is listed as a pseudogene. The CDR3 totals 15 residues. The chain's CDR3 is CASTISPQENTEAFF. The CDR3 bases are TGTGCCAGCACTATTTCCCCCCAGGAGAACACTGAAGCTTTCTTT.

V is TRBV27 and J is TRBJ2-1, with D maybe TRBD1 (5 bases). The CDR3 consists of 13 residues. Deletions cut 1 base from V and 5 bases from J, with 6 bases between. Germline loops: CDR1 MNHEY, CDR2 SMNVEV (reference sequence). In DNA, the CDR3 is TGTGCCAGCAGTTTATTGACAGACAATGAGCAGTTCTTC. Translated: CASSLLTDNEQFF.

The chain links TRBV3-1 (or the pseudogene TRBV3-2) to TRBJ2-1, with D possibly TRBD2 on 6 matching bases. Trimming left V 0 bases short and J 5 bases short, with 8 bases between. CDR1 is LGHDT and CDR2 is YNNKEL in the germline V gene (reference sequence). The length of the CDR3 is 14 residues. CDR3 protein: CASSQDRLDNEQFF. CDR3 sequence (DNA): TGTGCCAGCAGCCAAGATCGACTAGACAATGAGCAGTTCTTC.

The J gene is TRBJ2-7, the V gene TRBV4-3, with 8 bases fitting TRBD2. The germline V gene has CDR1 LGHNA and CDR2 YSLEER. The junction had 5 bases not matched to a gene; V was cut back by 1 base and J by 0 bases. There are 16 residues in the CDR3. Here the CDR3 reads CASSQGETSASYEQYF. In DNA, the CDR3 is TGCGCCAGCAGCCAAGGGGAGACTAGCGCCTCCTACGAGCAGTACTTC.

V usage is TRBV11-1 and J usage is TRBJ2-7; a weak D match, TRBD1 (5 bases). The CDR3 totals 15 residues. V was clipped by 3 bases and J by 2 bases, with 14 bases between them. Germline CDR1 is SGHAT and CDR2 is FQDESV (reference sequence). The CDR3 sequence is CASSFPGHDPYEQYF. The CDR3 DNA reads TGTGCCAGCAGCTTCCCCGGACATGACCCCTACGAGCAGTACTTC.

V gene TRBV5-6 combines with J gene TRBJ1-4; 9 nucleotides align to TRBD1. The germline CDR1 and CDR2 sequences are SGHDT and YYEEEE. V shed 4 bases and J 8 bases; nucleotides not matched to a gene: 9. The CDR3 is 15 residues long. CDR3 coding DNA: TGTGCCAGCAGCCCTCGGACAGGGGTGGGAGAAAAACTGTTTTTT. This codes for CASSPRTGVGEKLFF. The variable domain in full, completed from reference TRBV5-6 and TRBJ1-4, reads DAGVTQSPTHLIKTRGQQVTLRCSPKSGHDTVSWYQQALGQGPQFIFQYYEEEERQRGNFPDRFSGHQFPNYSSELNVNALLLGDSALYLCASSPRTGVGEKLFFGSGTQLSVL.

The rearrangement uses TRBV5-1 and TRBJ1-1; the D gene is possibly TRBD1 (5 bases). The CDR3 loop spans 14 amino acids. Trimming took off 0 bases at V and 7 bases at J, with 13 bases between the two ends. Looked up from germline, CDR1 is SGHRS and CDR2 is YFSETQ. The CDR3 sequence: CASSLEWGSGEAFF. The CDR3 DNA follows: TGCGCCAGCAGCTTGGAGTGGGGCTCGGGTGAAGCTTTCTTT.

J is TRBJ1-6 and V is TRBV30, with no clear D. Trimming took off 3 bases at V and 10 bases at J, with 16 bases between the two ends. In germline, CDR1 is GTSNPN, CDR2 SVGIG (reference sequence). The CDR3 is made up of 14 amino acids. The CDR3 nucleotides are TGTGCCTGGAGCCAGGAGGGAACGGGATCACCCCTCCACTTT. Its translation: CAWSQEGTGSPLHF.

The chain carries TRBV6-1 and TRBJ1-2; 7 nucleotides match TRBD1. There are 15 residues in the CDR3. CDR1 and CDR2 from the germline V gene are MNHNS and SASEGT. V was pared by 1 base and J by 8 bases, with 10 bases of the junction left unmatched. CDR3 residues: CASSEVPGRGTGYTF. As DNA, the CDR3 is TGTGCCAGCAGTGAAGTACCGGGCAGGGGGACCGGCTACACCTTC.

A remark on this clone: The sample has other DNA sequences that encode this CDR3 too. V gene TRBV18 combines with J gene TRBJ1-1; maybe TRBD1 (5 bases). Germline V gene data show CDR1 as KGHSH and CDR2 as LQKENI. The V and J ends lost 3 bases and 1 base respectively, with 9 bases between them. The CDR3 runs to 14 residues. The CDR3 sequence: CASSPPQGNTEAFF. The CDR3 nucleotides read TGTGCCAGCTCACCTCCTCAGGGGAACACTGAAGCTTTCTTT.

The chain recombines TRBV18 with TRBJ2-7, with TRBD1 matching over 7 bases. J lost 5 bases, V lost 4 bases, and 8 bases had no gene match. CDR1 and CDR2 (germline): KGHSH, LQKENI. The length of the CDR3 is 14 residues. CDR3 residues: CASSHRDRSDEQYF. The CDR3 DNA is TGTGCCAGCTCACACCGGGACAGATCCGACGAGCAGTACTTC.

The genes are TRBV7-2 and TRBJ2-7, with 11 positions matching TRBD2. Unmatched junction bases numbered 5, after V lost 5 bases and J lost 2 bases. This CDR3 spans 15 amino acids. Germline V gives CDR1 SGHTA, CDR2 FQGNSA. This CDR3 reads CASSGHSGRAYEQYF. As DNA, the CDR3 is TGTGCCAGCAGCGGACATAGCGGGAGGGCCTACGAGCAGTACTTC.

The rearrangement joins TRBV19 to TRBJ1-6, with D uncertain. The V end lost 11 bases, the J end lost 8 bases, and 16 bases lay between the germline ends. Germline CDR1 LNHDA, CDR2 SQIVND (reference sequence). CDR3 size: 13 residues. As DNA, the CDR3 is TGTGCCCCAACCCGACGGGGAGATTCACCCCTCCACTTT. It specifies CAPTRRGDSPLHF.